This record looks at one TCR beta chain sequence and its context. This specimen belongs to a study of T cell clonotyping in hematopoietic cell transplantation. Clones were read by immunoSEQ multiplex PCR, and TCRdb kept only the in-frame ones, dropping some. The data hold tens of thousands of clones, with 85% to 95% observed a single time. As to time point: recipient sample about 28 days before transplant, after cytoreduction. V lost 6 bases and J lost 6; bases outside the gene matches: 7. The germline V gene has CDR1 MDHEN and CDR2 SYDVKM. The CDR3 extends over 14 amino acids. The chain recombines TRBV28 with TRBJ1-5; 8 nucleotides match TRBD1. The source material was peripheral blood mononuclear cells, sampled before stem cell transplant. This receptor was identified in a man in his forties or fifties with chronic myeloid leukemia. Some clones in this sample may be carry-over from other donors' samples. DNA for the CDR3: TGTGCCAGCAGCACGGACAGGGATGTTCAGCCCCAGCATTTT. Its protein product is CASSTDRDVQPQHF.